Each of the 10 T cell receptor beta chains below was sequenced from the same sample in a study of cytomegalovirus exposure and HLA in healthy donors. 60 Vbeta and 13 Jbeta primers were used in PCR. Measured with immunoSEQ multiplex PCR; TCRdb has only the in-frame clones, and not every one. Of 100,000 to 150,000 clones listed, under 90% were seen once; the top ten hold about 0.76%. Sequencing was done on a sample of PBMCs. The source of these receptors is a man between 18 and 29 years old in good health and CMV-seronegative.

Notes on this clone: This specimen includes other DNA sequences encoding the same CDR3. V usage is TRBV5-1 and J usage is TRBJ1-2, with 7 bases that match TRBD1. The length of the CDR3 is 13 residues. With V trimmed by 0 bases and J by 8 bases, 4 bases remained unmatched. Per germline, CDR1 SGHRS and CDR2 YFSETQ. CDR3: CASSLGQGGGYTF. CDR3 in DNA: TGCGCCAGCAGCTTGGGCCAGGGGGGCGGCTACACCTTC.

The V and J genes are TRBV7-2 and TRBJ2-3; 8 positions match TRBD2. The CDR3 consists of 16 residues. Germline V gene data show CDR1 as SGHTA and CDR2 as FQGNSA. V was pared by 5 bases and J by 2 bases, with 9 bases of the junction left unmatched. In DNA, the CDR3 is TGTGCCAGCAGCGACGACCAGCGGGGGCCCACAGATACGCAGTATTTT. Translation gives CASSDDQRGPTDTQYF.

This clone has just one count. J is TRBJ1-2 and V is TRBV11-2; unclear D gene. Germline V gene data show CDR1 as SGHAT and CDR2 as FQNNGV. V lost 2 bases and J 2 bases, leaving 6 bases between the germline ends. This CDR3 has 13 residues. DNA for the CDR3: TGTGCCAGCAGCTTAATCGGGAACTATGGCTACACCTTC. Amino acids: CASSLIGNYGYTF.

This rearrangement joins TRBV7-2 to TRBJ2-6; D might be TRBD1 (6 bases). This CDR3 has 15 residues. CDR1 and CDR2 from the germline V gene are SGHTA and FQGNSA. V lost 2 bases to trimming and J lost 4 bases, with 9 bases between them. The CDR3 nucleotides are TGTGCCAGCAGCTTATCAGGGGCCGGGGCCAACGTCCTGACTTTC. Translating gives CASSLSGAGANVLTF.

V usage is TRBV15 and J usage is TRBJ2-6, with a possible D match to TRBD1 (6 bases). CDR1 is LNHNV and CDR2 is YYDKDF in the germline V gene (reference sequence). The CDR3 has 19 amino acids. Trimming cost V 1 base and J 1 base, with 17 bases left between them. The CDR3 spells CATSRVPPRQGSGANVLTF. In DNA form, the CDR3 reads TGTGCCACCAGCAGAGTTCCCCCGAGGCAGGGGTCTGGGGCCAACGTCCTGACTTTC. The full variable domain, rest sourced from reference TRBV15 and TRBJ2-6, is DAMVIQNPRYQVTQFGKPVTLSCSQTLNHNVMYWYQQKSSQAPKLLFHYYDKDFNNEADTPDNFQSRRPNTSFCFLDIRSPGLGDTAMYLCATSRVPPRQGSGANVLTFGAGSRLTVL.

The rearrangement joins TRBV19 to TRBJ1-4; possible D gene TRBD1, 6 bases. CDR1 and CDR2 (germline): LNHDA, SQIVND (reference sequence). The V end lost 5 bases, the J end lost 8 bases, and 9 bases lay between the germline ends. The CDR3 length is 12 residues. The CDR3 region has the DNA TGTGCCAGTAGTCAGAGGGGGGAAAAACTGTTTTTT. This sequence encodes CASSQRGEKLFF.

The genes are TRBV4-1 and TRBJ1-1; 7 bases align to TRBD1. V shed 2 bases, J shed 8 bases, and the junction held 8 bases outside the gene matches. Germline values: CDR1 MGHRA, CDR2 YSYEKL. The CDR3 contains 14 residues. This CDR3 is CASSQPSGTEEAFF. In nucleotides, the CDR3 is TGCGCCAGCAGCCAACCCTCCGGGACAGAAGAAGCTTTCTTT.

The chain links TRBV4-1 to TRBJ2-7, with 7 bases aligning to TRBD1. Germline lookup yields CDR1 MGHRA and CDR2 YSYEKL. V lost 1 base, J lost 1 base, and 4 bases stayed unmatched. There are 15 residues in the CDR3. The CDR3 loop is CASSQVPQGSYEQYF. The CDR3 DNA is TGCGCCAGCAGCCAAGTCCCACAGGGGTCCTACGAGCAGTACTTC.

This CDR3 reads CASGQGAYEQYF. DNA for the CDR3: TGTGCCAGCGGCCAGGGGGCCTACGAGCAGTACTTC. J is TRBJ2-7 and V is TRBV7-9; TRBD1 aligns across 7 bases. Germline V gives CDR1 SEHNR, CDR2 FQNEAQ (reference sequence). The CDR3 sequence is 12 residues long. The V segment lost 8 bases and the J segment 2 bases; nucleotides outside the gene matches: 3.

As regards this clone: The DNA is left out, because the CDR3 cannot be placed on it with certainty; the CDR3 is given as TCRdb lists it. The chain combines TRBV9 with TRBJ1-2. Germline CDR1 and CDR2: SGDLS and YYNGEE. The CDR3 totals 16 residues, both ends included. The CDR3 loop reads CASSVGPGRGNYGYTF.